The following is a T cell receptor beta chain sequence with its context. The data were taken from a study of blood T cell repertoires in COVID-19. As for the study in general: Samples came from the United States, Italy and Spain, spanning acute and convalescent COVID-19.

Profiling relied on immunoSEQ multiplex PCR, and the TCRdb table lists in-frame clones only, not all of them. The sample shows around 250,000 clones, around 90% of them seen only once. The receptor was isolated from a human donor in a cohort sampled during active COVID-19. Sequencing was carried out using peripheral blood.

In DNA form, the CDR3 reads TGTGCCAGCAGCCAGGGGATTTCGTTCCAAGAGACCCAGTACTTC. Translated: CASSQGISFQETQYF. This chain links TRBV6-5 with TRBJ2-5, with a possible D match to TRBD1 (6 bases). The germline V gene encodes CDR1 MNHEY and CDR2 SVGAGI. CDR3 length: 15 residues. The V end lost 6 bases, the J end lost 1 base, and 15 bases lay between the germline ends.